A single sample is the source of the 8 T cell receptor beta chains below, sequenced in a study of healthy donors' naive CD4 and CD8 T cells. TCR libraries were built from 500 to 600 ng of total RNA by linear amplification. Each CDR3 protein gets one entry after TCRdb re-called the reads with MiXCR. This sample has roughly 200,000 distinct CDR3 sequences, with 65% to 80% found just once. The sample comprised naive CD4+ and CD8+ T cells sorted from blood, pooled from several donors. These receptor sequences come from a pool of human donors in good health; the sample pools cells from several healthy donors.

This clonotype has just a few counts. CDR3 in amino acids: CASSVGRANYGYTF. DNA of the CDR3: TGTGCCAGTAGTGTGGGCAGAGCTAACTATGGCTACACCTTC. V is TRBV19 and J is TRBJ1-2; D call uncertain. The V and J ends lost 5 bases and 0 bases respectively, with 10 bases between them. The CDR3 contains 14 residues. Germline values: CDR1 LNHDA, CDR2 SQIVND (reference sequence).

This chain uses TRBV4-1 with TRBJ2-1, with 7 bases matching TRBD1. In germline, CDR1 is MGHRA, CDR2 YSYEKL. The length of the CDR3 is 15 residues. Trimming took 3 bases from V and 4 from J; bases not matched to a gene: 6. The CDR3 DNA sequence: TGCGCCAGCAGCCACGACAGGGCCTTTTACAATGAGCAGTTCTTC. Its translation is CASSHDRAFYNEQFF.

The CDR3 sequence is CASSERDSPNYGYTF. Written as DNA, the CDR3 is TGTGCCAGCAGTGAACGGGACAGCCCGAACTATGGCTACACCTTC. The chain recombines TRBV25-1 with TRBJ1-2, with TRBD1 identical over 7 bases. In germline, CDR1 is MGHDK, CDR2 SYGVNS. Trimming at V came to 2 bases and at J to 2 bases, leaving 5 bases not matched to a gene. This CDR3 comprises 15 residues.

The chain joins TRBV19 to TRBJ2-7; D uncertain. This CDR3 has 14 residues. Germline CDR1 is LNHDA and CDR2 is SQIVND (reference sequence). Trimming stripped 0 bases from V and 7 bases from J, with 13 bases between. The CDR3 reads CASSIDGSPWEQYF. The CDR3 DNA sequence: TGTGCCAGTAGTATAGACGGCAGTCCCTGGGAGCAGTACTTC.

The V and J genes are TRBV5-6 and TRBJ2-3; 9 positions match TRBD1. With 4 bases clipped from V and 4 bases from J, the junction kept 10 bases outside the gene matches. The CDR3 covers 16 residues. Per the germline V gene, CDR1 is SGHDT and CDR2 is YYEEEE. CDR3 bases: TGTGCCAGCAGCCAATTCGGGACAGGGTTCGCAGATACGCAGTATTTT. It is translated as CASSQFGTGFADTQYF.

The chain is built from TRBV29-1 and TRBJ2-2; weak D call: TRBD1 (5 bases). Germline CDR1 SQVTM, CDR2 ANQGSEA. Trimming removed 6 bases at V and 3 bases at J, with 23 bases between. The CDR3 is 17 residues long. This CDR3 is CSVAIRTSPRDTGELFF. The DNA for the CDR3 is TGCAGCGTGGCGATAAGGACATCCCCAAGGGACACCGGGGAGCTGTTTTTT.

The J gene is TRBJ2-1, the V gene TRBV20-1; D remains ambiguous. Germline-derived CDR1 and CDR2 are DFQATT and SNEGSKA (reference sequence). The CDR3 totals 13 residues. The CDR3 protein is CSVERFFDNEQFF. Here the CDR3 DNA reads TGCAGCGTTGAGAGGTTTTTTGACAATGAGCAGTTCTTC.

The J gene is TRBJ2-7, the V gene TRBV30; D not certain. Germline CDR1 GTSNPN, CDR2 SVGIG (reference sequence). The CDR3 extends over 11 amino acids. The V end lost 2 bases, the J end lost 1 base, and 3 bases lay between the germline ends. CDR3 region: CAWSPSYEQYF. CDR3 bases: TGTGCCTGGAGTCCTTCCTACGAGCAGTACTTC.